This entry lists 14 T cell receptor beta chains sequenced from one sample in a study of T cells in Graves' hyperthyroidism and ophthalmopathy. TCR beta CDR3 regions were amplified from RNA. With the HTBI primer set, the TCR CDR3 went through a first round of RT-PCR. One entry per CDR3 protein results from TCRdb running MiXCR on the multiplex PCR reads. This table holds over 45,000 distinct CDR3 sequences, less than 50% found once. The sequenced sample was blood. These receptors originate from a young woman with Graves' ophthalmopathy.

This clonotype was found many times. CDR3 sequence reads: CASSTGVAYNEQFF. The CDR3 DNA is TGTGCCAGTAGTACGGGGGTCGCCTACAATGAGCAGTTCTTC. The chain couples TRBV19 to TRBJ2-1, with TRBD2 as a possible D gene (6 bases). There are 14 residues in the CDR3. V was shortened by 4 bases and J by 2 bases, with 9 bases between the two germline ends. Germline V gene sequence: CDR1 LNHDA, CDR2 SQIVND (reference sequence).

The table lists this clonotype with many counts. The rearrangement uses TRBV20-1 and TRBJ2-3, with 9 bases aligning to TRBD2. J lost 7 bases, V lost 1 base, and 6 bases had no gene match. The CDR3 totals 14 residues. Germline CDR1 and CDR2: DFQATT and SNEGSKA (reference sequence). CDR3 coding DNA: TGCAGTGCTAGAGTTAGCGGGGGAACGTATACGCAGTATTTT. Translation gives CSARVSGGTYTQYF.

Comments on this clonotype: An end of the junction does not agree with germline; a read error may underlie this. The chain recombines TRBV20-1 with TRBJ2-3, with TRBD2 identical over 13 bases. The CDR3 extends over 15 amino acids. Germline V lookup: CDR1 DFQATT, CDR2 SNEGSKA (reference sequence). The CDR3 DNA follows: TGCAGTACTACTAGCGGGAGGGGGACCACAGATACACAGTATTTC. Its protein product is CSTTSGRGTTDTQYF.

The chain joins TRBV30 to TRBJ2-4; tentatively, D is TRBD1 (6 bases). CDR3 length: 13 residues. The germline V gene encodes CDR1 GTSNPN and CDR2 SVGIG (reference sequence). In nucleotides, the CDR3 is TGTGCGAGAGAGGGGGTAACCAAAAACATTCAGTACTTC. This codes for CAREGVTKNIQYF. The full variable domain, in which reference TRBV30 and TRBJ2-4 provide the parts outside the CDR3, is SQTIHQWPATLVQPVGSPLSLECTVEGTSNPNLYWYRQAAGRGLQLLFYSVGIGQISSEVPQNLSASRPQDRQFILSSKKLLLSDSGFYLCAREGVTKNIQYFGAGTRLSVL.

The CDR3 reads CASSLTGGYDNEQYF. The DNA for the CDR3 is TGTGCCAGCAGTTTAACGGGTGGTTACGACAATGAGCAGTACTTC. This rearrangement joins TRBV12-3 or TRBV12-4 to TRBJ2-7; D gene unclear. This CDR3 is built from 15 residues. The ends were cut back, 2 bases at V and 7 bases at J, with 18 bases in the middle.

V is TRBV6-1 and J is TRBJ1-5; the D gene is possibly TRBD1 (5 bases). The length of the CDR3 is 20 residues. Germline lookup yields CDR1 MNHNS and CDR2 SASEGT. V was trimmed by 3 bases and J by 0 bases, leaving 24 bases between them. DNA for the CDR3: TGTGCCAGCAGTGAGGGGGGAGAGACTGAAGGAACTTATAGCAATCAGCCCCAGCATTTT. It is translated as CASSEGGETEGTYSNQPQHF.

The V and J genes are TRBV12-3 or TRBV12-4 and TRBJ1-1, with TRBD1 matching over 10 bases. The V and J ends lost 5 bases and 5 bases, in that order; junction bases with no gene match: 5. There are 14 residues in the CDR3. The CDR3 region is CASSPGTGVTEAFF. For the CDR3, the DNA is TGTGCCAGCAGTCCGGGGACAGGGGTTACTGAAGCTTTCTTT.

This clonotype is classed as medium-sized (0.01 to 0.1%). V is TRBV7-8 and J is TRBJ1-2; D gene ambiguous. V was shortened by 2 bases and J by 6 bases, with 7 bases between the two germline ends. This CDR3 has 12 amino acids. The germline V gene encodes CDR1 SGHVS and CDR2 FQNEAQ. CDR3 DNA: TGTGCCAGCAGCTTACCAGGACATGGCTACACCTTC. Protein product: CASSLPGHGYTF.

The V and J genes are TRBV9 and TRBJ2-1; 9 bases are a match to TRBD2. Germline V gene data show CDR1 as SGDLS and CDR2 as YYNGEE. The CDR3 contains 16 residues. Trimming took 3 bases from V and 12 from J; bases not matched to a gene: 16. The CDR3 reads CASSARREGITDTQFF. CDR3 sequence (DNA): TGTGCCAGCAGCGCACGGCGGGAGGGAATCACAGATACGCAGTTCTTC. Variable domain in full (rest from reference TRBV9 and TRBJ2-1): DSGVTQTPKHLITATGQRVTLRCSPRSGDLSVYWYQQSLDQGLQFLIQYYNGEERAKGNILERFSAQQFPDLHSELNLSSLELGDSALYFCASSARREGITDTQFFGPGTRLTVL.

V and J are TRBV5-6 and TRBJ1-5; 7 bases map to TRBD1. Germline trimming cut 0 bases from V and 6 bases from J; bases unmatched to any gene: 6. CDR3 length: 15 amino acids. Germline V gene sequence: CDR1 SGHDT, CDR2 YYEEEE. The CDR3 sequence is CASSLVGQGVQPQHF. DNA for the CDR3: TGTGCCAGCAGCTTGGTGGGTCAGGGGGTTCAGCCCCAGCATTTT.

The chain is built from TRBV5-5 and TRBJ2-1; TRBD2 aligns across 7 bases. Germline assignment: CDR1 SGHKS and CDR2 YYEKEE (reference sequence). The CDR3 runs 16 residues. Unmatched junction bases numbered 8, after V lost 0 bases and J lost 5 bases. The CDR3 sequence is CASSLARLAANNEQFF. The DNA of the CDR3 is TGTGCCAGCAGCTTGGCCCGGCTAGCGGCGAACAATGAGCAGTTCTTC. Drawing the rest from reference TRBV5-5 and TRBJ2-1, the complete variable domain is DAGVTQSPTHLIKTRGQQVTLRCSPISGHKSVSWYQQVLGQGPQFIFQYYEKEERGRGNFPDRFSARQFPNYSSELNVNALLLGDSALYLCASSLARLAANNEQFFGPGTRLTVL.

This clonotype was counted many times. This chain connects TRBV4-2 to TRBJ1-6; 7 nucleotides agree with TRBD1. The germline CDR1 and CDR2 sequences are LGHNA and YNFKEQ. This CDR3 spans 17 amino acids. The J segment lost 7 bases and the V segment lost 2 bases, leaving 11 bases of the junction unmatched. The CDR3 region is CASSQKPAGTENSPLHF. Written as DNA, the CDR3 is TGTGCCAGCAGCCAAAAACCCGCCGGGACAGAAAATTCACCCCTCCACTTT.

This clonotype was observed at least ten times. V gene TRBV7-9 combines with J gene TRBJ1-1; 7 bases are a match to TRBD1. J was trimmed by 5 bases and V by 8 bases; bases with no gene match: 11. The CDR3 loop spans 14 amino acids. Germline CDR1 SEHNR, CDR2 FQNEAQ (reference sequence). The CDR3 loop is CASGRQGEYTEAFF. As DNA, the CDR3 is TGTGCCAGCGGACGACAGGGTGAATATACTGAAGCTTTCTTT.

This clonotype was counted many times. This sequence joins TRBV28 and TRBJ1-1, with TRBD1 as a possible D gene (5 bases). The CDR3 runs to 11 residues. With 2 bases removed from V and 11 bases from J, the gap between germline ends came to 9 bases. In germline, CDR1 is MDHEN, CDR2 SYDVKM. Here the CDR3 DNA reads TGTGCCAGCAGTTTAGGGGCATTGGCTTTCTTT. As protein: CASSLGALAFF. Variable domain in full (rest from reference TRBV28 and TRBJ1-1): DVKVTQSSRYLVKRTGEKVFLECVQDMDHENMFWYRQDPGLGLRLIYFSYDVKMKEKGDIPEGYSVSREKKERFSLILESASTNQTSMYLCASSLGALAFFGQGTRLTVV.